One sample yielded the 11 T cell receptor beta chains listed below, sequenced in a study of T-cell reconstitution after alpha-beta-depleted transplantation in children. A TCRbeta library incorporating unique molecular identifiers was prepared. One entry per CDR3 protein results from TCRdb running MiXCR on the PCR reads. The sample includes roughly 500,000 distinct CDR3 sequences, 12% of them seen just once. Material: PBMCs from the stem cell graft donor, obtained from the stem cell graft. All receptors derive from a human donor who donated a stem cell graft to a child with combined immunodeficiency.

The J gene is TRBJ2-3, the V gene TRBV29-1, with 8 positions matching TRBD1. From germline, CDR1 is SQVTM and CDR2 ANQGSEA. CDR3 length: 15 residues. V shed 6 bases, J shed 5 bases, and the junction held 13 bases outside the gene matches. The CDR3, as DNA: TGCAGCGTGGACCAGACAGGGGTCGGGAAAGATACGCAGTATTTT. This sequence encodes CSVDQTGVGKDTQYF.

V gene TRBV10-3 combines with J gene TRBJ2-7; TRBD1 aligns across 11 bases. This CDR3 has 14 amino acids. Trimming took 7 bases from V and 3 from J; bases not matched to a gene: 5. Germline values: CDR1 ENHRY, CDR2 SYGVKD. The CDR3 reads CAITQGQGGYEQYF. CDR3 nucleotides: TGTGCCATCACGCAGGGACAGGGGGGCTACGAGCAGTACTTC.

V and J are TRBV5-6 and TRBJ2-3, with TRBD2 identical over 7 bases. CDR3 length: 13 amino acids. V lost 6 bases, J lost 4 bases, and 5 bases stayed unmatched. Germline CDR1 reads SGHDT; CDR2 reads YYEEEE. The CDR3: CASIPAGADTQYF. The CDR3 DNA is TGTGCCAGCATCCCGGCGGGAGCAGATACGCAGTATTTT.

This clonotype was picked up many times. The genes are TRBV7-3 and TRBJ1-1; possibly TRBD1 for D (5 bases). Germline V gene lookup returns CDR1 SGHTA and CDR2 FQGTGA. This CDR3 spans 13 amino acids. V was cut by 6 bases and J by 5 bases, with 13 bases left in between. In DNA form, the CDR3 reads TGTGCCAGCAGTTTAGACAGCTTTACTGAAGCTTTCTTT. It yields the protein CASSLDSFTEAFF.

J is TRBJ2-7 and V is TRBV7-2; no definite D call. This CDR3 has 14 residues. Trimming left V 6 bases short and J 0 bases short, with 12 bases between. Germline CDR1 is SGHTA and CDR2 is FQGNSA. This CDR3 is CASRPPGPSYEQYF. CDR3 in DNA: TGTGCCAGCAGGCCACCCGGTCCCTCCTACGAGCAGTACTTC.

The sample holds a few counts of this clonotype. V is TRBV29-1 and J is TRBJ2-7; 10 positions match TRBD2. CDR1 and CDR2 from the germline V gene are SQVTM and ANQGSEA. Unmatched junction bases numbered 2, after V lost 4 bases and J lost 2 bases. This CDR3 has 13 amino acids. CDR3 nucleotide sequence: TGCAGCGTTGGGACTAGCGGAGCCTACGAGCAGTACTTC. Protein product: CSVGTSGAYEQYF.

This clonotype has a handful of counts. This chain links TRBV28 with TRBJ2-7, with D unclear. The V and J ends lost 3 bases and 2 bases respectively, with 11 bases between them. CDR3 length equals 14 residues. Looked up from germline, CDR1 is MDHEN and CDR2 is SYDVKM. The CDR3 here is CASSFGGFTYEQYF. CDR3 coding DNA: TGTGCCAGCAGTTTTGGTGGTTTCACCTACGAGCAGTACTTC.

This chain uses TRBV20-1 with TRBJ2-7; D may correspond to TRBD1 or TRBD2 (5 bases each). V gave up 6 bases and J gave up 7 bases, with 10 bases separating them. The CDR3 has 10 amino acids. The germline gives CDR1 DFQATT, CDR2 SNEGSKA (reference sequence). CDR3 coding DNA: TGCAGTGCCGAAGAGGGGGAGCAGTACTTC. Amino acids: CSAEEGEQYF.

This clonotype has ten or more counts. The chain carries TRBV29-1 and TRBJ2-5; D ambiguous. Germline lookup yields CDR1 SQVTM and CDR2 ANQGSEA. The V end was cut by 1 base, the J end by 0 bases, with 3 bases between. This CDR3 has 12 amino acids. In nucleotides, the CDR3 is TGCAGCGTTGAAGGAAACCAAGAGACCCAGTACTTC. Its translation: CSVEGNQETQYF. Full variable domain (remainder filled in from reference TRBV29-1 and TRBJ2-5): SAVISQKPSRDICQRGTSLTIQCQVDSQVTMMFWYRQQPGQSLTLIATANQGSEATYESGFVIDKFPISRPNLTFSTLTVSNMSPEDSSIYLCSVEGNQETQYFGPGTRLLVL.

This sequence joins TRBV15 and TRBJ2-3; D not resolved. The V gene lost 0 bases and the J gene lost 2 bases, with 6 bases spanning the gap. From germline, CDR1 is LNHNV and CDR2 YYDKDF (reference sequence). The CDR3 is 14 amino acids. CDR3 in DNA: TGTGCCACCAGCAGAGATCTCAACACAGATACGCAGTATTTT. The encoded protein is CATSRDLNTDTQYF.

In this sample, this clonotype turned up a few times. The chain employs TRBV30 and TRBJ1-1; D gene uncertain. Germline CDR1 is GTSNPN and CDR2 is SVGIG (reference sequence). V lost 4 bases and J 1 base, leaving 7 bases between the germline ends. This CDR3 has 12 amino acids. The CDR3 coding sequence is TGTGCCTGGAAGGCGGGGAACACTGAAGCTTTCTTT. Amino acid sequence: CAWKAGNTEAFF.